This record looks at one TCR beta chain sequence and its context. J gave up 4 bases and V 6 bases, and 20 bases lay outside the gene matches. This CDR3 spans 18 amino acids. Germline-derived CDR1 and CDR2 are MNHEY and SVGEGT. This sample stems from a study of T cells in Graves' hyperthyroidism and ophthalmopathy. Amplification of TCR beta CDR3 regions was performed using RNA transcripts as template. The HTBI primer set drove a first-round RT-PCR of the TCR CDR3. TCRdb used MiXCR to reprocess the multiplex PCR reads, holding one entry per CDR3 protein. The sample records under 200,000 distinct CDR3 sequences, about 9% being singletons.

The receptor comes from a woman between 18 and 30 years old with Graves' hyperthyroidism that later progressed to Graves' ophthalmopathy. The chain couples TRBV6-2 or TRBV6-3 to TRBJ2-5; TRBD2 matches 7 bases. Sequences were obtained from blood. CDR3 bases: TGTGCCAGCAGATACCACCGGGGGGATCAGCGGTCGATAGAGACCCAGTACTTC. Its protein product is CASRYHRGDQRSIETQYF.